These T cell receptor beta chains were read from a single sample in a study of patients and donors after allogeneic stem cell transplantation. TCRdb redid the calling of the RT-PCR reads with MiXCR, one entry per CDR3 protein. The data hold 390,000 or so distinct CDR3 sequences, with 16% observed a single time. Source material: blood, either unsorted or a sorted T cell fraction (not recorded which). The source of these receptors is a human donor who was either an allogeneic HSCT recipient or a stem cell or donor lymphocyte infusion donor (not recorded which). It is not recorded whose cells these are; they may come from a transplant donor. Each CDR3 is given with its conserved first and last residue. The D gene is left open where the match is weak. Size is omitted from some rows. Given values are once, few, many or a class for expanded clones.

clone size,J gene,D gene,V gene,CDR3 protein,CDR3 DNA
few,TRBJ2-5,NA,TRBV27,CASSGLGLQETQYF,TGTGCCAGCAGTGGTCTGGGACTCCAAGAGACCCAGTACTTC
NA,TRBJ1-5,TRBD1,TRBV6-6,CASCLGGRQPQHF,TGTGCCAGTTGCTTAGGGGGCAGACAGCCCCAGCATTTT
NA,TRBJ2-4,NA,TRBV2,CASSEALRLAKNIQYF,TGTGCCAGCAGTGAAGCGCTACGCCTAGCCAAAAACATTCAGTACTTC
NA,TRBJ1-5,NA,TRBV12-3/TRBV12-4,CASTPGVGPQHF,TGTGCCAGCACCCCGGGCGTAGGGCCCCAGCATTTT
few,TRBJ2-7,NA,TRBV2,CASSEPNYEQYF,TGTGCCAGCAGTGAACCGAATTACGAGCAGTACTTC
NA,TRBJ1-4,NA,TRBV9,CASSPGAAGYEKLFF,TGTGCCAGCAGCCCCGGGGCCGCCGGGTATGAAAAACTGTTTTTT
NA,TRBJ1-5,NA,TRBV19,CASMAFRGQPQHF,TGTGCCAGTATGGCCTTCAGGGGTCAGCCCCAGCATTTT
many,TRBJ2-1,TRBD2,TRBV29-1,CSVDPGLKVFF,TGCAGCGTAGACCCGGGACTAAAGGTGTTCTTC
few,TRBJ1-2,NA,TRBV25-1,CASSEYGSASYTF,TGTGCCAGCAGTGAATACGGGTCAGCTTCGTACACCTTC
NA,TRBJ2-7,NA,TRBV6-2/TRBV6-3,CASQAGSGKIF,TGTGCTTCACAGGCCGGTTCAGGGAAAATCTTC
few,TRBJ1-6,NA,TRBV9,CASSVELHNSPLHF,TGTGCCAGCAGCGTAGAATTACATAATTCACCCCTCCACTTT
NA,TRBJ1-4,NA,TRBV25-1,CASSVWERNMDEKLFF,TGTGCCAGCAGTGTGTGGGAGCGGAACATGGATGAAAAACTGTTTTTT
NA,TRBJ2-7,TRBD2,TRBV6-1,CASSRVTSGSYEQYF,TGTGCCAGCAGCAGAGTAACTAGCGGGAGTTACGAGCAGTACTTC
NA,TRBJ2-7,NA,TRBV15,CATSRVSNSYEQYF,TGTGCCACCAGCAGAGTCTCAAACTCCTACGAGCAGTACTTC
NA,TRBJ2-1,NA,TRBV10-3,CAINAGPRSYNEQFF,TGTGCCATCAACGCCGGGCCCAGGTCCTACAATGAGCAGTTCTTC
NA,TRBJ2-6,NA,TRBV7-6,CASGVSGANVLTF,TGTGCCAGCGGGGTCTCTGGGGCCAACGTCCTGACTTTC
NA,TRBJ2-1,TRBD2,TRBV3-1,CASSQESGEDNEQFF,TGTGCCAGCAGCCAAGAGAGCGGGGAGGACAATGAGCAGTTCTTC
NA,TRBJ2-3,TRBD2,TRBV20-1,CSARAPASGRADTQYF,TGCAGTGCTAGAGCCCCGGCTAGCGGGAGGGCAGATACGCAGTATTTT
many,TRBJ2-5,NA,TRBV21-1,CASSSGLADQETQYF,TGTGCCAGCAGCAGCGGACTAGCGGATCAAGAGACCCAGTACTTC
few,TRBJ2-1,TRBD1,TRBV2,CASKGDRGTYNEQFF,TGTGCCAGCAAAGGGGACAGGGGGACGTACAATGAGCAGTTCTTC
NA,TRBJ1-2,TRBD1,TRBV27,CASSLGQTGSHPNGYTF,TGTGCCAGCAGTTTGGGACAGACAGGGAGCCACCCTAATGGCTACACCTTC
NA,TRBJ2-7,NA,TRBV6-5,CASSSPPESYEQYF,TGTGCCAGCAGTTCTCCACCCGAATCCTACGAGCAGTACTTC
few,TRBJ2-2,NA,TRBV9,CASSLTGRGTGELFF,TGTGCCAGCAGCTTAACGGGACGGGGCACCGGGGAGCTGTTTTTT
few,TRBJ2-4,NA,TRBV29-1,CSVLLGSAKNIQYF,TGCAGCGTTCTTCTGGGGTCGGCCAAAAACATTCAGTACTTC
NA,TRBJ2-1,NA,TRBV20-1,CSARGAMVYNEQFF,TGCAGTGCTAGAGGGGCGATGGTCTACAATGAGCAGTTCTTC
few,TRBJ2-3,TRBD2,TRBV24-1,CATSDLPGGGTDTQYF,TGTGCCACCAGTGATTTGCCCGGGGGGGGCACAGATACGCAGTATTTT
NA,TRBJ1-5,TRBD1,TRBV20-1,CSAIDRVGGNQPQHF,TGCAGTGCTATAGACAGGGTCGGGGGCAATCAGCCCCAGCATTTT
NA,TRBJ1-2,NA,TRBV18,CASSPGPPGRGYTF,TGTGCCAGCTCACCGGGACCGCCGGGGAGGGGCTACACCTTC
NA,TRBJ1-5,NA,TRBV12-3/TRBV12-4,CASSGGKSNQPQHF,TGTGCCAGCAGTGGGGGGAAAAGCAATCAGCCCCAGCATTTT